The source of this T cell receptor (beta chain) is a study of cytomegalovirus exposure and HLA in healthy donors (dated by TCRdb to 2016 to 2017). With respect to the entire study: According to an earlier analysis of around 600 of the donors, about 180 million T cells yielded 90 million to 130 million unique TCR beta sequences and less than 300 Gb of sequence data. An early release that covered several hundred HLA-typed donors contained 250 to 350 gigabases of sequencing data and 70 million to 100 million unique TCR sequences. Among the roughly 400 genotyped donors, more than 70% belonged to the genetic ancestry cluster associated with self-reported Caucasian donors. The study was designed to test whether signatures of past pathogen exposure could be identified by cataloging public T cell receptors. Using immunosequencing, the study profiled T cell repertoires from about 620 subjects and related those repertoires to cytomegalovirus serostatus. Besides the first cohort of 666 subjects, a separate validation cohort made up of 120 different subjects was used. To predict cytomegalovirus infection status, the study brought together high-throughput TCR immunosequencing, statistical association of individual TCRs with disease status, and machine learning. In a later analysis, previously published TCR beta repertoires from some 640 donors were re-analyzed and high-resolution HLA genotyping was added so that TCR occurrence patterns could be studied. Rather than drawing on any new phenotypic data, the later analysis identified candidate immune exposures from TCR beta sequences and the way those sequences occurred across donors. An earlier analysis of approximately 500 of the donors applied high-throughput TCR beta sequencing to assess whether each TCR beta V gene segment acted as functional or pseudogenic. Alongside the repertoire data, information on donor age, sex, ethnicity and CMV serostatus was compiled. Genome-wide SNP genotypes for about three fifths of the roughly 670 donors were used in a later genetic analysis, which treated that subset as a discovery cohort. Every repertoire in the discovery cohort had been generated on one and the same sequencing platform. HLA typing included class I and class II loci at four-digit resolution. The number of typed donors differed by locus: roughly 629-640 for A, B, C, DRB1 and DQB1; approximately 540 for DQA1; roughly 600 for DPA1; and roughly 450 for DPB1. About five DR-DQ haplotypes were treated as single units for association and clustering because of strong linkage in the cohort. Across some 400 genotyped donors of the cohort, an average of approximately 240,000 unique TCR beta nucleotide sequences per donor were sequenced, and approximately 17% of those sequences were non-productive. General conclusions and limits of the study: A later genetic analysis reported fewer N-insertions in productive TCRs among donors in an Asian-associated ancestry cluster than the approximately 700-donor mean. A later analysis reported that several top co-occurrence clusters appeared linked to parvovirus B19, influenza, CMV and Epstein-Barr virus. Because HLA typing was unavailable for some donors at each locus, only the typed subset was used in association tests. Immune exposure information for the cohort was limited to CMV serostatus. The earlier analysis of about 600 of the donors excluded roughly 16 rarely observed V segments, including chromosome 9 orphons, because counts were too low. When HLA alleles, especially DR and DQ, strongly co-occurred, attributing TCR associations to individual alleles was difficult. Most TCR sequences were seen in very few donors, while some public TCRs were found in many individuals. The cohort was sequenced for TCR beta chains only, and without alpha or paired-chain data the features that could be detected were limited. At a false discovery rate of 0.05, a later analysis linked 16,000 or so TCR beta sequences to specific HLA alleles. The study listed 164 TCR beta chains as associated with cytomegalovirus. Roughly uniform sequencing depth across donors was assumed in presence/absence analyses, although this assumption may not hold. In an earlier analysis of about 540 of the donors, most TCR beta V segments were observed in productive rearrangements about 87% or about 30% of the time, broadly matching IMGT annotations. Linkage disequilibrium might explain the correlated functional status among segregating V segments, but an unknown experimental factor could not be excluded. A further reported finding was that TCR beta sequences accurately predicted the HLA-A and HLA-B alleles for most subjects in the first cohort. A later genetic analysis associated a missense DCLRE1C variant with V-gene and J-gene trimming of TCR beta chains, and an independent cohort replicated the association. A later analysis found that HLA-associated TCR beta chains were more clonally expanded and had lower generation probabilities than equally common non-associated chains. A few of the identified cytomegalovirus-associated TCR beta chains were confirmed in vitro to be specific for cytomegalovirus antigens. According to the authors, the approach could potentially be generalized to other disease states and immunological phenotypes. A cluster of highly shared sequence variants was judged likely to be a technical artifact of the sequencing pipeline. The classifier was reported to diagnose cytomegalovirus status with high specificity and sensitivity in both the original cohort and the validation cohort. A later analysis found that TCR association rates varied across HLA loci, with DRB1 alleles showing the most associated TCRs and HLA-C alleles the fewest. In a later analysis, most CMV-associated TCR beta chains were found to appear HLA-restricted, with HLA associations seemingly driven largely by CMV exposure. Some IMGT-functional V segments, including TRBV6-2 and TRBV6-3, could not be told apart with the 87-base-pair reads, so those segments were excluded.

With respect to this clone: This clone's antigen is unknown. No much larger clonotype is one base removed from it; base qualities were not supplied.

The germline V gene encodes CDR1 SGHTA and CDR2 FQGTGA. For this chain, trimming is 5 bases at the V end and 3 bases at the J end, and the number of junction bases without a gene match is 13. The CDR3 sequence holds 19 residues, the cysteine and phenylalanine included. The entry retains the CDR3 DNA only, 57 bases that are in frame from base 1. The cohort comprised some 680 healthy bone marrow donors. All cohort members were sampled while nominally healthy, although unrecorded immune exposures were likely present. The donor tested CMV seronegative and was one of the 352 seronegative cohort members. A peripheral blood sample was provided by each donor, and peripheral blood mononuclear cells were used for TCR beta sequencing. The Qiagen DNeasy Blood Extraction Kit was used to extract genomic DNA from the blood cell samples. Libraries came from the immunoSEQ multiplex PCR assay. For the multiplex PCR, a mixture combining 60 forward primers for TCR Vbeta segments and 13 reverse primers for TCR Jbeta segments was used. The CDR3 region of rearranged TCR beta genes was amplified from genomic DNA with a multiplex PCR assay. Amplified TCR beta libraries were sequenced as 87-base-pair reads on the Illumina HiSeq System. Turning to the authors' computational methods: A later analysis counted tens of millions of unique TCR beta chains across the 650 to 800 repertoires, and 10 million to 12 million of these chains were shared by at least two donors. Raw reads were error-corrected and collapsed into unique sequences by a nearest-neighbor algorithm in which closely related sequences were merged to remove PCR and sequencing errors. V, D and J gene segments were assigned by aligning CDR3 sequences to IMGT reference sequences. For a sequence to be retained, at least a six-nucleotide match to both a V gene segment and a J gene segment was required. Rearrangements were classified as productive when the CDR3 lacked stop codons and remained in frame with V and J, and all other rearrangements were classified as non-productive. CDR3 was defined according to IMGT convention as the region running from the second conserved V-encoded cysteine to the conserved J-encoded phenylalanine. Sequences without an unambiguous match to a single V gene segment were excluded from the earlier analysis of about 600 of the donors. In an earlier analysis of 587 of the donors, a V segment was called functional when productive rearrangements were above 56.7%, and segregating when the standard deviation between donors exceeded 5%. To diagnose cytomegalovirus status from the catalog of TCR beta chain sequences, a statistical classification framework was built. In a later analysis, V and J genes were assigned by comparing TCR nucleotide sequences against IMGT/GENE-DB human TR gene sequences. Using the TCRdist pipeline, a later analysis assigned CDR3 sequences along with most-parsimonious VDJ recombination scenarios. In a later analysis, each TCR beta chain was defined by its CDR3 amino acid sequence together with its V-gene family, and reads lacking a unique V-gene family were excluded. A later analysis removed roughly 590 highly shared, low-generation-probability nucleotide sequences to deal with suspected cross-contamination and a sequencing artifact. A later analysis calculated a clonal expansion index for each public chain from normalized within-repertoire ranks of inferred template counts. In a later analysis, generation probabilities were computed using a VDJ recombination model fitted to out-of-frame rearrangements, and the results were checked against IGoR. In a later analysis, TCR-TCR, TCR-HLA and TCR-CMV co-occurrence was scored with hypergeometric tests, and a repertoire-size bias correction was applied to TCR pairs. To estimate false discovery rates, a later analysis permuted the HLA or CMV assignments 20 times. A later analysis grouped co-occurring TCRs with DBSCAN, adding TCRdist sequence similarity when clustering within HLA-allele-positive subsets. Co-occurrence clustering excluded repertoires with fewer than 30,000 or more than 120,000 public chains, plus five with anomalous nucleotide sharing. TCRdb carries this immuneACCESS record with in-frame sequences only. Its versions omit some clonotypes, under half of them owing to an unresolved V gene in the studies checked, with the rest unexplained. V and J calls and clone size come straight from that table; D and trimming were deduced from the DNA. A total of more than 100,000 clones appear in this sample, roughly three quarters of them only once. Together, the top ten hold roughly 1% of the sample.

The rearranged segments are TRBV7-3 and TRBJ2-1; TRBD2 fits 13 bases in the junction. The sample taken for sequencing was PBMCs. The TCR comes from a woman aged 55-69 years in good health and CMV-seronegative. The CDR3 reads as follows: CASSTQSTSGRASYNEQFF. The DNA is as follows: TGTGCCAGCAGCACTCAATCCACTAGCGGGAGGGCCAGCTACAATGAGCAGTTCTTC.